The next 13 T cell receptor beta chains were all read from a single sample in a study of blood T cell repertoires in COVID-19. Clones were read by immunoSEQ multiplex PCR, and TCRdb kept only the in-frame ones, dropping some. This table holds almost 95,000 clones, 55% to 80% found once. The sample taken for sequencing was peripheral blood. The receptors derive from a woman aged 55-70 years in a cohort sampled during active or convalescent COVID-19.

The CDR3 region has the DNA TGCGCCAGCAGCTTGGACTCCTACCCAGACAGGCCATGGGGCTACACCTTC. Its translation: CASSLDSYPDRPWGYTF. This chain links TRBV5-1 with TRBJ1-2, with D perhaps TRBD1 (6 bases). Germline CDR1 SGHRS, CDR2 YFSETQ. CDR3 size: 17 residues. Trimming took off 0 bases at V and 8 bases at J, with 23 bases between the two ends. Full variable domain (rest looked up from reference TRBV5-1 and TRBJ1-2): KAGVTQTPRYLIKTRGQQVTLSCSPISGHRSVSWYQQTPGQGLQFLFEYFSETQRNKGNFPGRFSGRQFSNSRSEMNVSTLELGDSALYLCASSLDSYPDRPWGYTFGSGTRLTVV.

This rearrangement joins TRBV7-6 to TRBJ2-2, with 7 bases lining up with TRBD2. CDR1 is SGHVS and CDR2 is FNYEAQ in the germline V gene. V shed 2 bases, J shed 4 bases, and the junction held 7 bases outside the gene matches. The CDR3 is made up of 16 amino acids. CDR3 protein: CASSLFGAGVTGELFF. For the CDR3, the DNA is TGTGCCAGCAGCTTATTCGGCGCGGGGGTCACCGGGGAGCTGTTTTTT.

This clone was seen once. The chain links TRBV6-5 to TRBJ1-1; D is undetermined. The CDR3 is 13 amino acids. V dropped 7 bases and J dropped 1 base, with 10 bases sitting between them. Per germline, CDR1 MNHEY and CDR2 SVGAGI. The DNA for the CDR3 is TGTGCCAGCATGTGGCAATCGAACACTGAAGCTTTCTTT. It translates to CASMWQSNTEAFF.

This chain connects TRBV7-3 to TRBJ2-1; 8 bases agree with TRBD2. V dropped 0 bases and J dropped 5; count of bases not matched to a gene: 3. There are 15 residues in the CDR3. The V gene's germline CDR1 is SGHTA and CDR2 FQGTGA. CDR3 in amino acids: CASSLTSGGNNEQFF. CDR3 nucleotides: TGTGCCAGCAGCTTAACCAGCGGGGGCAACAATGAGCAGTTCTTC.

CDR3 coding DNA: TGTGCCACCAGCAGGACCCCGGGACTTCAAAATGAAAAACTGTTTTTT. Translation: CATSRTPGLQNEKLFF. V gene TRBV15 combines with J gene TRBJ1-4; D is perhaps TRBD1 (5 bases). From germline, CDR1 is LNHNV and CDR2 YYDKDF (reference sequence). This CDR3 is built from 16 residues. Trimming removed 3 bases at V and 5 bases at J, with 16 bases between.

This clone was counted once. The V gene is TRBV5-1, the J gene TRBJ2-1; TRBD1 is a possible D gene (6 bases). V lost 0 bases and J lost 6, with 16 bases in between. This CDR3 has 16 residues. In germline, CDR1 is SGHRS, CDR2 YFSETQ. CDR3 sequence: CASSLDGGNGGNEQFF. CDR3 DNA: TGCGCCAGCAGCTTGGATGGGGGCAACGGAGGCAATGAGCAGTTCTTC.

This clone was recorded a few times. This chain links TRBV7-6 with TRBJ2-3, with 8 bases aligning to TRBD2. Trimming at V came to 2 bases and at J to 3 bases, leaving 10 bases not matched to a gene. The CDR3 runs 17 residues. CDR1 and CDR2 (germline): SGHVS, FNYEAQ. CDR3 nucleotide sequence: TGTGCCAGCAGCTTAAGAGGCCGGGGGGGCGGAACAGATACGCAGTATTTT. Protein product: CASSLRGRGGGTDTQYF.

J is TRBJ2-3 and V is TRBV29-1, with a possible D match to TRBD2 (5 bases). Looked up from germline, CDR1 is SQVTM and CDR2 is ANQGSEA. V was shortened by 5 bases and J by 5 bases, with 11 bases between the two germline ends. The CDR3 extends over 12 amino acids. CDR3 residues: CSVRGGGDTQYF. The CDR3 region has the DNA TGCAGCGTTCGGGGTGGCGGAGATACGCAGTATTTT.

This clone was seen only once. V and J are TRBV30 and TRBJ1-1; D not certain. The germline gives CDR1 GTSNPN, CDR2 SVGIG (reference sequence). The CDR3 is 13 residues long. The V end was cut by 0 bases, the J end by 8 bases, with 13 bases between. CDR3 in amino acids: CAWSVTGWREAFF. The CDR3 nucleotides are TGTGCCTGGAGTGTAACGGGGTGGAGGGAAGCTTTCTTT.

This rearrangement joins TRBV30 to TRBJ2-3; perhaps TRBD2 as D (5 bases). Germline CDR1 is GTSNPN and CDR2 is SVGIG (reference sequence). CDR3 size: 12 residues. Trimming cost V 3 bases and J 7 bases, with 11 bases left between them. Here the CDR3 DNA reads TGTGCCTGGAGGGAGGTTCAATATACGCAGTATTTT. Amino acid sequence: CAWREVQYTQYF.

The rearrangement joins TRBV4-3 to TRBJ2-3; the D gene is possibly TRBD2 (6 bases). Trimming took off 4 bases at V and 2 bases at J, with 13 bases between the two ends. Germline CDR1 is LGHNA and CDR2 is YSLEER. This CDR3 region has 15 residues. The chain's CDR3 is CASSPSGLHTDTQYF. The CDR3, as DNA: TGCGCCAGCAGCCCATCGGGACTGCACACAGATACGCAGTATTTT.

The chain links TRBV11-2 to TRBJ2-5, with 8 bases fitting TRBD1. This CDR3 is built from 14 residues. The ends lost 4 bases at V and 2 bases at J; junction bases unmatched: 3. Germline loops: CDR1 SGHAT, CDR2 FQNNGV. In nucleotides, the CDR3 is TGTGCCAGCAGCTGGACAGGGTATCAAGAGACCCAGTACTTC. As protein: CASSWTGYQETQYF. Together with reference TRBV11-2 and TRBJ2-5, the CDR3 gives the full variable domain: EAGVAQSPRYKIIEKRQSVAFWCNPISGHATLYWYQQILGQGPKLLIQFQNNGVVDDSQLPKDRFSAERLKGVDSTLKIQPAKLEDSAVYLCASSWTGYQETQYFGPGTRLLVL.

The rearrangement uses TRBV11-3 and TRBJ2-3, with 10 bases identical to TRBD2. The germline V gene encodes CDR1 SGHNT and CDR2 YENEEA. V shed 2 bases and J 0 bases; nucleotides not matched to a gene: 5. The CDR3 spans 17 residues. The CDR3 here is CASSLRLAGPSTDTQYF. In DNA, the CDR3 is TGTGCCAGCAGCTTAAGACTAGCGGGCCCAAGCACAGATACGCAGTATTTT.